Shown below are 19 T cell receptor beta chains from a single sample sequenced in a study of cytotoxic CD8 clonotypes in ibrutinib-treated CLL. Profiled with immunoSEQ multiplex PCR; TCRdb holds only in-frame clones, not every one. The top ten clones hold approximately 7.6% of a sample with 42,000 or so clones, roughly two thirds of them seen once. The sample in question was PBMCs, obtained at disease progression, from a patient treated with ibrutinib. The source is a human donor with chronic lymphocytic leukemia.

The sample holds a few counts of this clone. The V gene is TRBV30, the J gene TRBJ1-5; D ambiguous. The CDR3 has 14 amino acids. Germline values: CDR1 GTSNPN, CDR2 SVGIG (reference sequence). V gave up 4 bases and J gave up 0 bases, with 10 bases separating them. CDR3 region: CAWKGDYSNQPQHF. CDR3 coding DNA: TGTGCCTGGAAAGGAGATTATAGCAATCAGCCCCAGCATTTT.

The sample holds a few counts of this clone. The CDR3 nucleotides are TGTGCCAGCAGCCCTCAGGGAGGCGCCTACGAGCAGTACTTC. It codes for CASSPQGGAYEQYF. V and J are TRBV5-4 and TRBJ2-7; D is possibly TRBD2 (6 bases). There are 14 residues in the CDR3. Germline V CDR1 and CDR2: SGHNT, YYREEE (reference sequence). Trimming left V 4 bases short and J 2 bases short, with 13 bases between.

V and J are TRBV27 and TRBJ1-6; D gene unclear. There are 15 residues in the CDR3. Trimming stripped 6 bases from V and 8 bases from J, with 17 bases between. Germline values: CDR1 MNHEY, CDR2 SMNVEV (reference sequence). The CDR3, as DNA: TGTGCCAGCAGAGACTACCCGGGGTCGGATTCACCCCTCCACTTT. Its protein product is CASRDYPGSDSPLHF.

The J gene is TRBJ2-7, the V gene TRBV18; a weak D match, TRBD2 (5 bases). The CDR3 sequence is 13 residues long. With 4 bases removed from V and 7 bases from J, the gap between germline ends came to 14 bases. CDR1 is KGHSH and CDR2 is LQKENI in the germline V gene. CDR3 coding DNA: TGTGCCAGCTCACTCTTCGGTGGGGAGGAGCAGTACTTC. It is translated as CASSLFGGEEQYF.

This clone turned up a few times. V usage is TRBV6-1 and J usage is TRBJ1-1, with 10 bases fitting TRBD1. This CDR3 is built from 15 residues. From germline, CDR1 is MNHNS and CDR2 SASEGT. V was clipped by 2 bases and J by 5 bases; unmatched bases: 5. The CDR3 protein is CASSEKGTGATEAFF. CDR3 in DNA: TGTGCCAGCAGTGAAAAAGGGACAGGGGCAACTGAAGCTTTCTTT.

About this clone: Other DNA sequences within the sample encode an identical CDR3. This chain links TRBV6-1 with TRBJ1-2; D not resolved. V was cut by 0 bases and J by 0 bases, with 8 bases left in between. The CDR3 is made up of 15 amino acids. Germline V CDR1 and CDR2: MNHNS, SASEGT. CDR3 bases: TGTGCCAGCAGTGAAGCCTCCGGAGCTAACTATGGCTACACCTTC. Translating gives CASSEASGANYGYTF.

The chain employs TRBV5-6 and TRBJ1-3; 7 nucleotides agree with TRBD1. This CDR3 region has 15 residues. The junction had 7 bases not matched to a gene; V was cut back by 4 bases and J by 3 bases. From germline, CDR1 is SGHDT and CDR2 YYEEEE. CDR3 DNA: TGTGCCAGCAGCCTCGGGACAGCAAATGGAAACACCATATATTTT. Translating it yields CASSLGTANGNTIYF.

This clone showed up just once. V usage is TRBV11-2 and J usage is TRBJ1-2; unclear D gene. Trimming removed 5 bases at V and 4 bases at J, with 14 bases between. Germline V gives CDR1 SGHAT, CDR2 FQNNGV. There are 14 residues in the CDR3. The CDR3 loop reads CASSRGNSIYGYTF. Written as DNA, the CDR3 is TGTGCCAGCAGCAGAGGTAACTCCATCTATGGCTACACCTTC. The complete variable domain, with remaining parts taken from reference TRBV11-2 and TRBJ1-2, reads EAGVAQSPRYKIIEKRQSVAFWCNPISGHATLYWYQQILGQGPKLLIQFQNNGVVDDSQLPKDRFSAERLKGVDSTLKIQPAKLEDSAVYLCASSRGNSIYGYTFGSGTRLTVV.

This sequence joins TRBV9 and TRBJ2-1; 9 nucleotides line up with TRBD2. Germline V gene lookup returns CDR1 SGDLS and CDR2 YYNGEE. The CDR3 has 15 residues. Losses at the gene ends were 0 bases for V and 9 bases for J; bases not matched to a gene: 7. The CDR3 protein is CASSVVAGAQGEQFF. The DNA for the CDR3 is TGTGCCAGCAGCGTAGTAGCGGGAGCACAAGGTGAGCAGTTCTTC. Combining the CDR3 with reference TRBV9 and TRBJ2-1 gives the whole variable domain DSGVTQTPKHLITATGQRVTLRCSPRSGDLSVYWYQQSLDQGLQFLIQYYNGEERAKGNILERFSAQQFPDLHSELNLSSLELGDSALYFCASSVVAGAQGEQFFGPGTRLTVL.

This clone appeared a few times. The J gene is TRBJ1-2, the V gene TRBV29-1; D unresolved. The V gene's germline CDR1 is SQVTM and CDR2 ANQGSEA. V dropped 6 bases and J dropped 5 bases, with 10 bases sitting between them. This CDR3 contains 11 residues. The CDR3 reads CSVSSGYGYTF. The CDR3 DNA reads as TGCAGCGTCTCTTCGGGGTATGGCTACACCTTC.

Within the sample, this clone is medium-sized. The rearrangement joins TRBV6-1 to TRBJ2-2; 8 nucleotides match TRBD2. This CDR3 has 15 amino acids. V gave up 6 bases and J gave up 0 bases; unmatched junction bases: 3. The germline V gene has CDR1 MNHNS and CDR2 SASEGT. The CDR3 is CASRFGGANTGELFF. In DNA, the CDR3 is TGTGCCAGCAGATTCGGGGGGGCGAACACCGGGGAGCTGTTTTTT.

The V call is TRBV9, the J call TRBJ2-1; the D gene is possibly TRBD2 (6 bases). This CDR3 is built from 15 residues. Between the trimmed V and J ends, which lost 4 bases and 2 bases, there was a span of 13 bases. Germline-derived CDR1 and CDR2 are SGDLS and YYNGEE. The CDR3 reads CASSPRLDPYNEQFF. The CDR3, as DNA: TGTGCCAGCAGCCCTAGACTAGATCCCTACAATGAGCAGTTCTTC.

In this sample, this clone turned up a few times. The V and J genes are TRBV5-6 and TRBJ1-4; unclear D gene. The CDR3 totals 13 residues. Trimming took off 2 bases at V and 3 bases at J, with 5 bases between the two ends. CDR1 SGHDT and CDR2 YYEEEE come from the germline V gene. The CDR3 DNA sequence: TGTGCCAGCAGCTTCGGGGCTAATGAAAAACTGTTTTTT. As protein: CASSFGANEKLFF.

This clone was observed a few times. The chain uses TRBV29-1 and TRBJ1-2, with unresolved D. V was pared by 6 bases and J by 6 bases, with 20 bases between. This CDR3 region has 14 residues. The germline gives CDR1 SQVTM, CDR2 ANQGSEA. Here the CDR3 reads CSVDPGVSGDGYTF. For the CDR3, the DNA is TGCAGCGTCGACCCGGGTGTCAGTGGAGATGGCTACACCTTC.

The gene calls are TRBV7-3 and TRBJ2-1, with 10 bases lining up with TRBD2. Per the germline V gene, CDR1 is SGHTA and CDR2 is FQGTGA. This CDR3 contains 14 residues. V gave up 5 bases and J gave up 9 bases; unmatched junction bases: 7. CDR3 in DNA: TGTGCCAGCAGCGCCGGGACTAGCGTAAGTGAGCAGTTCTTC. Encoded protein: CASSAGTSVSEQFF.

CDR3 nucleotides: TGTGCCAGCAGTTTATGGGGGGGTCTCACAGATACGCAGTATTTT. Protein product: CASSLWGGLTDTQYF. The chain is built from TRBV27 and TRBJ2-3; the match to TRBD2 covers 7 bases. The length of the CDR3 is 15 residues. Looked up from germline, CDR1 is MNHEY and CDR2 is SMNVEV (reference sequence). V shed 1 base, J shed 2 bases, and the junction held 3 bases outside the gene matches.

V and J are TRBV28 and TRBJ1-1; D is unresolved. Looked up from germline, CDR1 is MDHEN and CDR2 is SYDVKM. Trimming removed 6 bases at V and 5 bases at J, with 10 bases between. This CDR3 is built from 12 residues. DNA for the CDR3: TGTGCCAGCAGGAAAAGTAGGACTGAAGCTTTCTTT. Its translation: CASRKSRTEAFF.

The CDR3 loop is CASSVGVAYNEQFF. CDR3 sequence (DNA): TGTGCCAGCAGCGTCGGAGTTGCTTACAATGAGCAGTTCTTC. V is TRBV9 and J is TRBJ2-1; D unclear. Trimming cost V 2 bases and J 4 bases, with 10 bases left between them. Germline assignment: CDR1 SGDLS and CDR2 YYNGEE. The CDR3 consists of 14 residues.

The chain links TRBV6-1 to TRBJ1-2; D not certain. V gave up 5 bases and J gave up 7 bases, with 11 bases separating them. The germline V gene encodes CDR1 MNHNS and CDR2 SASEGT. The CDR3 is 12 residues long. CDR3: CASSLETRGYTF. CDR3 bases: TGTGCCAGCAGTTTGGAGACACGTGGCTACACCTTC.